What follows are 7 T cell receptor beta chains derived from one specimen sequenced in a study of CD8 T cells in Susac syndrome (dated by TCRdb to between 2017 and 2020). Receptors were amplified or captured by the immunoSEQ multiplex PCR assay. RNA was extracted using the RNeasy kit, and roughly 0.45 to 1 microgram was reverse transcribed with random hexamers. The public reads were reanalyzed by TCRdb: fastp trimming at Q25, MiXCR alignment, in-frame beta chains only. Merged by CDR3 protein, the rows form single entries marked with the most common genes and DNA. This sample is represented by 200,000 to 250,000 distinct CDR3 sequences; approximately 95% of them were singletons. The ten biggest clones cover approximately 0.081% of the sample. The sequencing input was CD4+ T cells from PBMCs. These receptors were obtained from a human donor with multiple sclerosis.

The chain links TRBV9 to TRBJ2-2, with a possible D match to TRBD1 (6 bases). This CDR3 is built from 16 residues. Germline CDR1 SGDLS, CDR2 YYNGEE. The V and J ends lost 4 bases and 0 bases respectively, with 13 bases between them. The CDR3 spells CASSPRTATNTGELFF. CDR3 nucleotide sequence: TGTGCCAGCAGCCCACGGACAGCAACGAACACCGGGGAGCTGTTTTTT. Variable domain in full (rest from reference TRBV9 and TRBJ2-2): DSGVTQTPKHLITATGQRVTLRCSPRSGDLSVYWYQQSLDQGLQFLIQYYNGEERAKGNILERFSAQQFPDLHSELNLSSLELGDSALYFCASSPRTATNTGELFFGEGSRLTVL.

The chain has TRBV7-6 and TRBJ2-3; the D call may be TRBD1 or TRBD2 (6 bases each). The CDR3 runs 14 residues. Trimming took 1 base from V and 2 from J, leaving 7 bases between them. CDR1 and CDR2 from the germline V gene are SGHVS and FNYEAQ. In DNA, the CDR3 is TGTGCCAGCAGCTTAGGGGGGGCCACAGATACGCAGTATTTT. Amino acid sequence: CASSLGGATDTQYF.

This clonotype was counted between two and nine times. The V call is TRBV20-1, the J call TRBJ1-6, with 9 bases that match TRBD1. The J segment lost 7 bases and the V segment lost 3 bases, leaving 4 bases of the junction unmatched. The CDR3 runs to 14 residues. Germline V gene data show CDR1 as DFQATT and CDR2 as SNEGSKA (reference sequence). This chain's CDR3 is CSARPTGGNSPLHF. CDR3 sequence (DNA): TGCAGTGCTAGGCCGACAGGGGGGAATTCACCCCTCCACTTT.

This clonotype was seen just once. J is TRBJ2-1 and V is TRBV30; D unresolved. CDR3 length: 10 residues. In germline, CDR1 is GTSNPN, CDR2 SVGIG (reference sequence). Trimming shortened V by 5 bases and J by 6 bases, and 5 bases separated the two germline ends. The CDR3 coding sequence is TGTGCCTGGGGACCCAATGAGCAGTTCTTC. Protein sequence: CAWGPNEQFF.

This sequence joins TRBV29-1 and TRBJ1-1, with D hard to call. The CDR3 has 13 amino acids. In germline, CDR1 is SQVTM, CDR2 ANQGSEA. V was shortened by 4 bases and J by 3 bases, with 12 bases between the two germline ends. The CDR3 DNA follows: TGCAGCGTTGGAAGATATAGAGACACTGAAGCTTTCTTT. It specifies CSVGRYRDTEAFF. Complete variable domain (other parts from reference TRBV29-1 and TRBJ1-1): SAVISQKPSRDICQRGTSLTIQCQVDSQVTMMFWYRQQPGQSLTLIATANQGSEATYESGFVIDKFPISRPNLTFSTLTVSNMSPEDSSIYLCSVGRYRDTEAFFGQGTRLTVV.

The genes are TRBV7-9 and TRBJ2-7; D unresolved. V was pared by 1 base and J by 4 bases, with 8 bases between. Germline values: CDR1 SEHNR, CDR2 FQNEAQ (reference sequence). This CDR3 comprises 13 residues. The CDR3 DNA is TGTGCCAGCAGCTTAGAGGGTGTGTACGAGCAGTACTTC. It translates to CASSLEGVYEQYF.

This sequence joins TRBV9 and TRBJ2-1; D is unclear. V lost 0 bases and J lost 6, with 10 bases in between. In germline, CDR1 is SGDLS, CDR2 YYNGEE. CDR3 length: 14 residues. CDR3 protein: CASSVDPATNEQFF. CDR3 nucleotide sequence: TGTGCCAGCAGCGTAGATCCAGCGACCAATGAGCAGTTCTTC.